Listed below are T cell receptor beta chains from one sample, sequenced in a study of cytomegalovirus exposure and HLA in healthy donors. The protocol was immunoSEQ multiplex PCR, while the TCRdb copy is restricted to in-frame clones and leaves out a portion. The sample records about 250,000 clones, 80% to 95% being singletons. Sequenced sample: PBMCs. Receptor source: a girl aged 2-10 years in good health and CMV-seronegative. Each CDR3 is given with its conserved first and last residue. D genes are given only for firm matches. Size tells how often a clone was seen (once, few, many) or the class of an expanded clone, and some rows leave it out.

.	TRBV27	.	TRBJ1-2	CASAVLGGRGYTF	TGTGCCAGCGCTGTCCTTGGCGGAAGGGGCTACACCTTC
.	TRBV18	.	TRBJ2-7	CASSRTANSYEQYF	TGTGCCAGCTCACGGACAGCCAACTCCTACGAGCAGTACTTC
.	TRBV5-1	few	TRBJ1-4	CASSLGQKNEKLFF	TGCGCCAGCAGCTTGGGACAGAAAAATGAAAAACTGTTTTTT
TRBD2	TRBV10-3	.	TRBJ2-7	CAIKSGAGEAYEQYF	TGTGCCATCAAATCCGGAGCGGGAGAGGCTTACGAGCAGTACTTC
TRBD1	TRBV5-4	.	TRBJ1-5	CASSAGTGGNQPQHF	TGTGCCAGCAGCGCCGGGACAGGGGGAAATCAGCCCCAGCATTTT
TRBD2	TRBV7-9	.	TRBJ2-2	CASSLAAGGYTGELFF	TGTGCCAGCAGCTTAGCCGCGGGAGGCTATACCGGGGAGCTGTTTTTT
.	TRBV4-2	.	TRBJ1-2	CASSQDPGVYGYTF	TGTGCCAGCAGCCAAGATCCGGGGGTTTATGGCTACACCTTC
.	TRBV2	.	TRBJ2-3	CASSEFSLVSLNTQYF	TGTGCCAGCAGTGAATTCTCCCTAGTTTCCCTAAATACGCAGTATTTT
TRBD1	TRBV13	.	TRBJ2-7	CASSIGTGQEQYF	TGTGCCAGCAGCATAGGGACAGGGCAGGAGCAGTACTTC
TRBD2	TRBV14	.	TRBJ2-5	CASSLNRGRSETQYF	TGTGCCAGCAGCCTCAATCGCGGGAGGAGCGAGACCCAGTACTTC
.	TRBV27	.	TRBJ1-2	CASSKTGSGYTF	TGTGCCAGCAGCAAGACAGGTTCTGGCTACACCTTC
.	TRBV19	.	TRBJ2-7	CASSIFAGAGDYEQYF	TGTGCCAGTAGTATTTTTGCAGGGGCCGGGGACTACGAGCAGTACTTC
TRBD2	TRBV2	.	TRBJ2-1	CASSERGLAGGQQFF	TGTGCCAGCAGTGAAAGGGGCCTGGCGGGAGGCCAGCAGTTCTTC
TRBD1	TRBV10-3	once	TRBJ1-6	CATTATGDNSPLHF	TGTGCCACCACAGCGACAGGGGATAATTCACCCCTCCACTTT
TRBD1	TRBV30	.	TRBJ2-7	CAQGQTYEQYF	TGTGCCCAGGGACAGACCTACGAGCAGTACTTC
TRBD1	TRBV4-2	.	TRBJ1-4	CASSRQGGMTEKLFF	TGTGCCAGCAGCCGTCAGGGGGGAATGACTGAAAAACTGTTTTTT
TRBD1	TRBV5-4	.	TRBJ2-5	CASSLRTGAYQETQYF	TGTGCCAGCAGCTTGAGGACAGGGGCGTACCAAGAGACCCAGTACTTC
.	TRBV18	.	TRBJ1-1	CASSPLGPRGEAFF	TGTGCCAGCTCACCACTGGGCCCCCGGGGTGAAGCTTTCTTT
TRBD2	TRBV19	.	TRBJ2-7	CASSISSGSYEQYF	TGTGCCAGTAGTATCTCTAGCGGGTCCTACGAGCAGTACTTC
.	TRBV14	.	TRBJ1-1	CASSLLGGAGRDTEAFF	TGTGCCAGCAGCCTCCTCGGGGGGGCTGGTCGGGACACTGAAGCTTTCTTT
.	TRBV27	.	TRBJ1-1	CASSFLGQNTEAFF	TGTGCCAGCAGTTTCCTGGGACAGAACACTGAAGCTTTCTTT
.	TRBV5-1	.	TRBJ1-1	CAGRGTEAFF	TGCGCCGGAAGAGGGACTGAAGCTTTCTTT
TRBD1	TRBV19	few	TRBJ1-4	CASSIGTGAEKLFF	TGTGCCAGTAGTATAGGGACAGGGGCTGAAAAACTGTTTTTT
.	TRBV19	.	TRBJ2-1	CASSTPGRSYNEQFF	TGTGCCAGTAGTACCCCAGGGCGCTCCTACAATGAGCAGTTCTTC
.	TRBV19	.	TRBJ1-3	CASSVQGGSGNTIYF	TGTGCCAGTAGTGTACAGGGAGGGTCTGGAAACACCATATATTTT
TRBD2	TRBV2	.	TRBJ2-6	CASSSLAGGPGANVLTF	TGTGCCAGCAGCTCACTAGCGGGAGGGCCTGGGGCCAACGTCCTGACTTTC
.	TRBV15	.	TRBJ2-1	CATTGTTYNEQFF	TGTGCCACCACCGGGACAACCTACAATGAGCAGTTCTTC
TRBD1	TRBV2	once	TRBJ1-4	CASLGTAVEKLFF	TGTGCCAGTTTGGGGACAGCGGTTGAAAAACTGTTTTTT
.	TRBV28	.	TRBJ2-7	CASSPKYRLEQYF	TGTGCCAGCAGCCCTAAATACCGATTAGAGCAGTACTTC
TRBD2	TRBV9	.	TRBJ2-7	CASSVAGSGTYEQYF	TGTGCCAGCAGCGTAGCGGGTAGCGGGACCTACGAGCAGTACTTC
TRBD1	TRBV2	once	TRBJ2-1	CASSPRDRGGNEQFF	TGTGCCAGCAGTCCCCGGGACAGGGGGGGCAATGAGCAGTTCTTC
.	TRBV19	.	TRBJ1-4	CASSQAGGPEKLFF	TGTGCCAGTAGTCAGGCGGGGGGACCCGAAAAACTGTTTTTT
TRBD2	TRBV5-8	.	TRBJ2-2	CASTSGNTGELFF	TGTGCCAGCACTAGCGGGAACACCGGGGAGCTGTTTTTT
.	TRBV20-1	.	TRBJ2-5	CSAIQGETQYF	TGCAGTGCGATCCAGGGCGAGACCCAGTACTTC
.	TRBV5-6	.	TRBJ2-1	CASSFWREPPYNEQFF	TGTGCCAGCAGCTTTTGGCGGGAACCTCCCTACAATGAGCAGTTCTTC
.	TRBV19	.	TRBJ2-7	CASSMFRGTEQYF	TGTGCCAGTAGTATGTTCCGTGGTACTGAGCAGTACTTC
TRBD1	TRBV4-2	.	TRBJ1-4	CASSQDGTQGRNEKLFF	TGTGCCAGCAGCCAAGATGGCACACAGGGGCGGAATGAAAAACTGTTTTTT
.	TRBV5-1	.	TRBJ1-1	CASSLGVGGTREAFF	TGCGCCAGCAGCTTGGGGGTCGGCGGGACGAGAGAAGCTTTCTTT
TRBD1	TRBV6-5	.	TRBJ1-5	CASRLTGQNQPQHF	TGTGCCAGCAGGCTGACAGGGCAAAATCAGCCCCAGCATTTT